The clone carrying this TCR beta chain has only a few counts. Its antigen remains unknown. The source of the sample is a study of a mutant IDH1 vaccine in newly diagnosed glioma. Turning to the study itself: With temozolomide cycles, or 4-6 weeks after radiotherapy alone, vaccination was started. Earlier therapy was either radiotherapy, temozolomide, or both, and most got both. Visits designated V12 and V13 were conducted at weeks 35 and 47, respectively.

This table comes from immunoSEQ multiplex PCR, and its TCRdb copy is limited to in-frame clones, with some not included. The sample holds 30,000 or so clones; about 86% are singletons and the top ten take around 28%. The time point here: week 47, end of study. One vaccine dose held 300 ug of mutant IDH1 20-mer peptide and came with topical imiquimod. New WHO grade 3 or 4 IDH1-mutant, ATRX-lost astrocytomas were present in all donors. This CDR3 is 14 amino acids long. CDR1 is GTSNPN and CDR2 is SVGIG in the germline V gene (reference sequence). After removal of 5 bases from V and 14 bases from J, the junction contained 14 bases not matched to a gene.

Sequencing used PBMCs, obtained from a glioma patient whose treatment included an IDH1 peptide vaccine. The V and J genes are TRBV30 and TRBJ1-4, with 10 bases fitting TRBD1. The sequence was collected from a young man with glioma. The DNA of the CDR3 is TGTGCCTGGGGAGCCGGGACAGGGGCGCGAAGGCTGTTTTTT. Its translation is CAWGAGTGARRLFF. The full variable domain, with the rest looked up from reference TRBV30 and TRBJ1-4, is SQTIHQWPATLVQPVGSPLSLECTVEGTSNPNLYWYRQAAGRGLQLLFYSVGIGQISSEVPQNLSASRPQDRQFILSSKKLLLSDSGFYLCAWGAGTGARRLFFGSGTQLSVL.